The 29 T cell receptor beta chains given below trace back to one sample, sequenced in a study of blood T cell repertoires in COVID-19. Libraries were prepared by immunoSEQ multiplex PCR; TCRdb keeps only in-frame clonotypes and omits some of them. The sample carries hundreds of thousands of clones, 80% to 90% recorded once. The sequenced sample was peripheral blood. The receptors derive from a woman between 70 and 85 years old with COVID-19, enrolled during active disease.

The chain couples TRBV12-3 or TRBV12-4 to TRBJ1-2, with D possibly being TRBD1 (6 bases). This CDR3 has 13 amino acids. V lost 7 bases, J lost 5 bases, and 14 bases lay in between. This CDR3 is CASNPGDRYGYTF. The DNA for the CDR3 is TGTGCCAGCAACCCAGGGGATCGGTATGGCTACACCTTC.

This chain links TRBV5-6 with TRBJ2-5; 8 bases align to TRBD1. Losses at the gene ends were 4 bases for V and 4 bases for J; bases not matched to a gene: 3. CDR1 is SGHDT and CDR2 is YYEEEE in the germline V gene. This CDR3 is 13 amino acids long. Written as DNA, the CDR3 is TGTGCCAGCAGCCCGGACAGGGTAGAGACCCAGTACTTC. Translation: CASSPDRVETQYF.

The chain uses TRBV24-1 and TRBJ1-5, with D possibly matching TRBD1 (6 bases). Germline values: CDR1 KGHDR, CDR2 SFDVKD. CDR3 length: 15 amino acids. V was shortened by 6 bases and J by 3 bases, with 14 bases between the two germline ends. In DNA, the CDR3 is TGTGCCACCAGTTATGGGGGGGCTGTCAATCAGCCCCAGCATTTT. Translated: CATSYGGAVNQPQHF.

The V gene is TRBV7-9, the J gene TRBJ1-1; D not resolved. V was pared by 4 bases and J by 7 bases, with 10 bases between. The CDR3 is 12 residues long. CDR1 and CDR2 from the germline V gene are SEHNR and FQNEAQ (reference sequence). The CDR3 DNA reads TGTGCCAGCAGCTCGGGTACGGTTGAAGCTTTCTTT. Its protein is CASSSGTVEAFF.

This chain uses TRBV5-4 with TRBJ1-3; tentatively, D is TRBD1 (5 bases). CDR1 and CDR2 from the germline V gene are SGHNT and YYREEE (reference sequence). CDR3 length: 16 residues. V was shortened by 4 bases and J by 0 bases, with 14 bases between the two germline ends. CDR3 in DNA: TGTGCCAGCAGCCCCGGTGTAGGGGCCTCTGGAAACACCATATATTTT. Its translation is CASSPGVGASGNTIYF.

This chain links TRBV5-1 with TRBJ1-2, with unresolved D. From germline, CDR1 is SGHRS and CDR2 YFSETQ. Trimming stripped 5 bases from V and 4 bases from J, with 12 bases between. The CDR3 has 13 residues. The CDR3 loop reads CASSYSPIYGYTF. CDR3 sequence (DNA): TGCGCCAGCAGTTACTCACCTATCTATGGCTACACCTTC.

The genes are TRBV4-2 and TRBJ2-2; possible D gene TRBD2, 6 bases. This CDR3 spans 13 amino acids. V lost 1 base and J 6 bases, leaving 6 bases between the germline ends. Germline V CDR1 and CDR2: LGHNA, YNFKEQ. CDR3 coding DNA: TGTGCCAGCAGCCAAGGACTAGCCGGGGAGCTGTTTTTT. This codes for CASSQGLAGELFF.

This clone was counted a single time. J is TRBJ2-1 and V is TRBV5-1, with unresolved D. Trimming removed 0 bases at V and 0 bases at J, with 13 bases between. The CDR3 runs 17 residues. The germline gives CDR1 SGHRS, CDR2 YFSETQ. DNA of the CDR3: TGCGCCAGCAGCTTGGGATTCACGGTCGTCTCCTACAATGAGCAGTTCTTC. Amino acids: CASSLGFTVVSYNEQFF.

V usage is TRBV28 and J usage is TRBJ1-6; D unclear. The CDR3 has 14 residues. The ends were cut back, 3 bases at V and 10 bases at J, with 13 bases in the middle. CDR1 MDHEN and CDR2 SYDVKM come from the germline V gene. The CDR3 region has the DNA TGTGCCAGCAGTTTGTCAGGAGGCATATCACCCCTCCACTTT. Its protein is CASSLSGGISPLHF.

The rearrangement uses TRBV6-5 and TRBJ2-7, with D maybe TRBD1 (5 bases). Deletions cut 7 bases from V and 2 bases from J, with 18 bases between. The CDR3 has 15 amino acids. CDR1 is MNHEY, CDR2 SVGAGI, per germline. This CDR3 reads CASTQGYERTYEQYF. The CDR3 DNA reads TGTGCCAGCACCCAGGGCTACGAAAGAACCTACGAGCAGTACTTC.

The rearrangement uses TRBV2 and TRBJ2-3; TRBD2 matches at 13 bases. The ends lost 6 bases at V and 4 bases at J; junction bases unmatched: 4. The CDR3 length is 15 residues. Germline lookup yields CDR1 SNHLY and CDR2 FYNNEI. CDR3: CASRKLAGGADTQYF. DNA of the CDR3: TGTGCCAGCAGGAAACTAGCGGGGGGGGCAGATACGCAGTATTTT.

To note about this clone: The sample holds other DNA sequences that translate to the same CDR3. The CDR3 here is CASSQGPGYEQYF. CDR3 DNA: TGCGCCAGCAGCCAAGGACCGGGCTACGAGCAGTACTTC. The V call is TRBV4-3, the J call TRBJ2-7; unclear D gene. There are 13 residues in the CDR3. The V end lost 1 base, the J end lost 3 bases, and 7 bases lay between the germline ends. Germline CDR1 reads LGHNA; CDR2 reads YSLEER.

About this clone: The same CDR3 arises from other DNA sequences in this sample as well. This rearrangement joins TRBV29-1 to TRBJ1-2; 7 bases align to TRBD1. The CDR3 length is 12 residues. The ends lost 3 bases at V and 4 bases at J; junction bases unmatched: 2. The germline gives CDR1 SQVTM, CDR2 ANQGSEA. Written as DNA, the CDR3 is TGCAGCGTTGATCAGGGGGGCTATGGCTACACCTTC. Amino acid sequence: CSVDQGGYGYTF.

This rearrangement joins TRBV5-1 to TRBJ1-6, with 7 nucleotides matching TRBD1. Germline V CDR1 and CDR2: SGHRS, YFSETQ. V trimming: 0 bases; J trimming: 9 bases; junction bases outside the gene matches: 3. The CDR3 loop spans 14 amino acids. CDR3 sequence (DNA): TGCGCCAGCAGCTTGGGACAGGGAAGTTCACCCCTCCACTTT. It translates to CASSLGQGSSPLHF.

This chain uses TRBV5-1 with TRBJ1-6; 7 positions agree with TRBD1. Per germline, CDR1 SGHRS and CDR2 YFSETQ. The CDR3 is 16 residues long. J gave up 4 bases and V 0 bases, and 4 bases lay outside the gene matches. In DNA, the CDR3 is TGCGCCAGCAGCTTGGACAGGGGCGATTATAATTCACCCCTCCACTTT. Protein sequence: CASSLDRGDYNSPLHF.

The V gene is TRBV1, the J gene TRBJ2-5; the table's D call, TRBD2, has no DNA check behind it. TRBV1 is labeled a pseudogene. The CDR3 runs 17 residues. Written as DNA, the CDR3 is TGCACCAGCAGCCAAGGGACTAGCGGGGGGCTTATTGAGACCCAGTACTTC. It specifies CTSSQGTSGGLIETQYF.

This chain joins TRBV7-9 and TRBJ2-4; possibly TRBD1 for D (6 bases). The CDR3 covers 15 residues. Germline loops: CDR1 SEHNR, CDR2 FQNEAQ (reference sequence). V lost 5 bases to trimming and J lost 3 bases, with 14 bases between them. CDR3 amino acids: CASSTTGFGKNIQYF. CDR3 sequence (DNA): TGTGCCAGCAGCACCACAGGGTTTGGCAAAAACATTCAGTACTTC. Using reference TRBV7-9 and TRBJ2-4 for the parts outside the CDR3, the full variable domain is DTGVSQNPRHKITKRGQNVTFRCDPISEHNRLYWYRQTLGQGPEFLTYFQNEAQLEKSRLLSDRFSAERPKGSFSTLEIQRTEQGDSAMYLCASSTTGFGKNIQYFGAGTRLSVL.

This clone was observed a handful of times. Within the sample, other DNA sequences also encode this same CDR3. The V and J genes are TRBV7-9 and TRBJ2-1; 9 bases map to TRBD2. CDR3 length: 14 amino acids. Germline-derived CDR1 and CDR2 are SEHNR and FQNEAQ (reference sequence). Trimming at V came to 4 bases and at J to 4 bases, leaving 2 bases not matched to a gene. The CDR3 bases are TGTGCCAGCAGCTCCCTAGCGGGGTACAATGAGCAGTTCTTC. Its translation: CASSSLAGYNEQFF.

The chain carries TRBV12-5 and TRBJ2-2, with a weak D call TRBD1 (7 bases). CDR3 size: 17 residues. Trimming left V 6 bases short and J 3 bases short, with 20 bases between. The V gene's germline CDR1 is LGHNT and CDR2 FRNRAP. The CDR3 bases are TGTGCTAGTGGCCGCACCTTTCAGGGGGGTGACACCGGGGAGCTGTTTTTT. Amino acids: CASGRTFQGGDTGELFF.

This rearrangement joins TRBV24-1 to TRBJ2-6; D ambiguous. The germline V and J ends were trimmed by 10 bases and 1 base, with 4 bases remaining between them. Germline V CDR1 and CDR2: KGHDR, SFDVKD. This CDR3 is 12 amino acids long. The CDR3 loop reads CATQSGANVLTF. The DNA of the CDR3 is TGTGCCACGCAGTCTGGGGCCAACGTCCTGACTTTC.

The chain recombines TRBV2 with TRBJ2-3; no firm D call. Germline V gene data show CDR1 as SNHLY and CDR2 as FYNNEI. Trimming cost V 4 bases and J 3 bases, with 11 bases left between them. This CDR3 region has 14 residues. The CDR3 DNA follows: TGTGCCAGCAGTGCAAGCGTCCCTACAGATACGCAGTATTTT. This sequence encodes CASSASVPTDTQYF. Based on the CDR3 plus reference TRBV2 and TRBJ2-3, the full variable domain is EPEVTQTPSHQVTQMGQEVILRCVPISNHLYFYWYRQILGQKVEFLVSFYNNEISEKSEIFDDQFSVERPDGSNFTLKIRSTKLEDSAMYFCASSASVPTDTQYFGPGTRLTVL.

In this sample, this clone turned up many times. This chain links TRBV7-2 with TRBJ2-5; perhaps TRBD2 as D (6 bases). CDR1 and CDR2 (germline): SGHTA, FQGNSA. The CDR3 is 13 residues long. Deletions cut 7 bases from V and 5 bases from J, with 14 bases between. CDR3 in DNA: TGTGCCAGCACAGACCCCGGAGGGGAGACCCAGTACTTC. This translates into CASTDPGGETQYF.

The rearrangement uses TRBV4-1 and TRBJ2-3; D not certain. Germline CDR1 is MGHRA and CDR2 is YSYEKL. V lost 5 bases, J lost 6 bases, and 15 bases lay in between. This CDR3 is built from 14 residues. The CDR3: CASSAPRGLDTQYF. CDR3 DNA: TGCGCCAGCAGCGCTCCCCGAGGTCTCGATACGCAGTATTTT.

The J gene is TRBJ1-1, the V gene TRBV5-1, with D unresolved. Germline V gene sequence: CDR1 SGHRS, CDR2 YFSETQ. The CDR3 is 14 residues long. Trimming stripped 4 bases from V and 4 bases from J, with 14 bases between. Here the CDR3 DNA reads TGCGCCAGCAGCCAAGACATCCTTGGCACTGAAGCTTTCTTT. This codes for CASSQDILGTEAFF.

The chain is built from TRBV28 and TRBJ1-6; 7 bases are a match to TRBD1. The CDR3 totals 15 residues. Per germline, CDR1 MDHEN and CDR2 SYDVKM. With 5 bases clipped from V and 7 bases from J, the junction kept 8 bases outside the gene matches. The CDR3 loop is CASSARQGTNSPLHF. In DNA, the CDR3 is TGTGCCAGCAGTGCCCGACAGGGTACCAATTCACCCCTCCACTTT.

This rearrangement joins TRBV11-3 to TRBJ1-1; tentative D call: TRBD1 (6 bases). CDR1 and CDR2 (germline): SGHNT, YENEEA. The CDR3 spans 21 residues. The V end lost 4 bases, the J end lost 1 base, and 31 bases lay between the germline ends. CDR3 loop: CASSSESSSGRGKGENTEAFF. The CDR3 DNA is TGTGCCAGCAGCTCAGAATCCTCCTCAGGGAGGGGGAAGGGTGAGAACACTGAAGCTTTCTTT.

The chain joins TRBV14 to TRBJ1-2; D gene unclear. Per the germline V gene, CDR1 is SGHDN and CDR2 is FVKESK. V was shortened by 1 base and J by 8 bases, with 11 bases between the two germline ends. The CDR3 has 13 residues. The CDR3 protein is CASSQGQKYGYTF. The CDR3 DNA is TGTGCCAGCAGCCAAGGTCAGAAGTACGGCTACACCTTC. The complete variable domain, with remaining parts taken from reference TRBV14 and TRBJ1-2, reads EAGVTQFPSHSVIEKGQTVTLRCDPISGHDNLYWYRRVMGKEIKFLLHFVKESKQDESGMPNNRFLAERTGGTYSTLKVQPAELEDSGVYFCASSQGQKYGYTFGSGTRLTVV.

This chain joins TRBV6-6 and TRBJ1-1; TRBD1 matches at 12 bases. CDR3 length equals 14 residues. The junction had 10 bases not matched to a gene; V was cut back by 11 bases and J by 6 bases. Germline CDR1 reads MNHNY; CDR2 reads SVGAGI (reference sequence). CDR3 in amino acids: CAHREGQGAPEAFF. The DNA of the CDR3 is TGTGCCCACCGGGAGGGACAGGGGGCACCTGAAGCTTTCTTT.

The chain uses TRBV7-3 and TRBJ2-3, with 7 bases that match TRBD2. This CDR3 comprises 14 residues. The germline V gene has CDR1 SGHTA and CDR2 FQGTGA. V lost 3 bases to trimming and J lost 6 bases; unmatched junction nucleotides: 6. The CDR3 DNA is TGTGCCAGCAGCTTGGGAGGGAAAACGGATACGCAGTATTTT. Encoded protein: CASSLGGKTDTQYF.